The sequence of this T cell receptor (beta chain) was determined in a study of T cell responses to AZD1222 COVID-19 vaccine. Study-wide results and caveats: White British people made up most donors, females outnumbered males, and clonal diversity was possibly underestimated.

Repertoires were generated with immunoSEQ multiplex PCR, while TCRdb's copy carries only in-frame clones and drops some. The repertoire has more than 250,000 clones, about 92% of them found once; the top ten carry 0.55%. V dropped 5 bases and J dropped 2; count of bases not matched to a gene: 5. The CDR3 spans 15 residues. Looked up from germline, CDR1 is SEHNR and CDR2 is FQNEAQ (reference sequence). For this clone: What it binds is not known.

The TCR comes from an adult in good health. The sample in question was peripheral blood, obtained on day 0 of AZD1222 vaccination. The chain has TRBV7-9 and TRBJ2-3; TRBD2 aligns across 9 bases. CDR3 nucleotides: TGTGCCAGCAGCCCCGGACTAGCGATCACAGATACGCAGTATTTT. This sequence encodes CASSPGLAITDTQYF. Full variable domain (rest looked up from reference TRBV7-9 and TRBJ2-3): DTGVSQNPRHKITKRGQNVTFRCDPISEHNRLYWYRQTLGQGPEFLTYFQNEAQLEKSRLLSDRFSAERPKGSFSTLEIQRTEQGDSAMYLCASSPGLAITDTQYFGPGTRLTVL.